Listed below are T cell receptor beta chains from one sample, sequenced in a study of control samples from healthy donors and cancer patients. Assay used: immunoSEQ multiplex PCR; TCRdb lists only in-frame clones, some missing. Altogether approximately 97,000 clones are present, just over 85% being singletons, with the ten largest covering 11% to 15%. Sequenced: blood. Receptors originate from a man younger than 40 in good health. CDR3s include the opening cysteine and the closing phenylalanine or tryptophan. A D gene is named only where the DNA matches it firmly. Clone size is not always given. Where it is, it says once, few, many or a class for expanded clones.

abundance	v_gene	d_gene	j_gene	CDR3aa	CDR3nt
.	TRBV3-1/TRBV3-2	.	TRBJ1-1	CASSRAGLGTEAFF	TGTGCCAGCAGCCGAGCAGGGCTAGGAACTGAAGCTTTCTTT
.	TRBV24-1	.	TRBJ2-3	CATSAGGTSTDTQYF	TGTGCCACCAGCGCAGGCGGGACTAGCACAGATACGCAGTATTTT
.	TRBV15	.	TRBJ1-4	CATSRDARTTNEKLFF	TGTGCCACCAGCAGAGATGCGCGAACAACTAATGAAAAACTGTTTTTT
.	TRBV28	TRBD2	TRBJ2-2	CASTSGKRTGELFF	TGTGCCAGTACTAGCGGGAAACGGACCGGGGAGCTGTTTTTT
.	TRBV6-2/TRBV6-3	TRBD2	TRBJ2-4	CASSRLAGTAKNIQYF	TGTGCCAGCAGTCGACTAGCGGGTACTGCCAAAAACATTCAGTACTTC
.	TRBV11-3	TRBD2	TRBJ2-5	CASSVPAGAVETQYF	TGTGCCAGCAGCGTACCAGCGGGAGCGGTTGAGACCCAGTACTTC
.	TRBV7-9	.	TRBJ1-2	CASSPYTNREGYGYTF	TGTGCCAGCAGCCCATACACGAACAGGGAAGGCTATGGCTACACCTTC
.	TRBV7-6	.	TRBJ2-2	CASSLTGADTGELFF	TGTGCCAGCAGCCTAACGGGGGCCGACACCGGGGAGCTGTTTTTT
.	TRBV11-2	.	TRBJ1-5	CASSLGVGAAHSNQPQHF	TGTGCCAGCAGCTTAGGTGTTGGGGCGGCCCATAGCAATCAGCCCCAGCATTTT
.	TRBV5-1	.	TRBJ1-2	CASSIKGDGYTF	TGCGCCAGCAGCATAAAGGGGGATGGCTACACCTTC
.	TRBV27	.	TRBJ1-2	CASSGNHRQGTNYGYTF	TGTGCCAGCAGTGGTAACCACCGGCAGGGGACCAACTATGGCTACACCTTC
.	TRBV6-2/TRBV6-3	.	TRBJ2-7	CASSYRSYEQYF	TGTGCCAGCAGTTACCGGAGCTACGAGCAGTACTTC
.	TRBV12-5	.	TRBJ2-7	CASGREKMGEQYF	TGTGCTAGTGGACGTGAAAAAATGGGGGAGCAGTACTTC
.	TRBV9	.	TRBJ1-2	CASSVGVGNYGYTF	TGTGCCAGCAGCGTAGGAGTGGGAAACTATGGCTACACCTTC
.	TRBV9	.	TRBJ2-3	CASSRTPNYPDTQYF	TGTGCCAGCTCCCGGACACCGAATTATCCAGATACGCAGTATTTT
once	TRBV4-1	TRBD2	TRBJ2-1	CASSRSGTSGQKQFF	TGCGCCAGCAGCCGCTCCGGGACTAGCGGCCAGAAACAGTTCTTC
.	TRBV30	TRBD1	TRBJ2-7	CAWGTGASYEQYF	TGTGCCTGGGGGACAGGGGCCTCCTACGAGCAGTACTTC
.	TRBV6-5	.	TRBJ1-2	CASSSQGYGYTF	TGTGCCAGCAGTTCCCAGGGCTATGGCTACACCTTC
.	TRBV12-3/TRBV12-4	.	TRBJ1-2	CASSFRDIERYTF	TGTGCCAGCAGTTTTAGGGACATAGAACGCTACACCTTC
few	TRBV28	.	TRBJ1-2	CASSVLGSTPGGYTF	TGTGCCAGCAGTGTCCTTGGGTCTACTCCGGGGGGCTACACCTTC
.	TRBV7-6	TRBD1	TRBJ2-7	CASSHEGAGGYEQYF	TGTGCCAGCAGCCACGAAGGGGCAGGGGGCTACGAGCAGTACTTC
.	TRBV5-4	.	TRBJ2-3	CASSLGGPRTDTQYF	TGTGCCAGCAGCTTGGGGGGGCCGCGCACAGATACGCAGTATTTT
.	TRBV12-3/TRBV12-4	.	TRBJ1-6	CASSALGSPLHF	TGTGCCAGCAGTGCCTTGGGGTCACCCCTCCACTTT
.	TRBV5-4	.	TRBJ1-1	CASSLAGRGNTEAFF	TGTGCCAGCAGCTTGGCCGGAAGGGGGAACACTGAAGCTTTCTTT
.	TRBV12-2	.	TRBJ1-5	CASRLAPADQPQHF	TGTGCAAGTCGCTTAGCGCCAGCGGATCAGCCCCAGCATTTT
.	TRBV19	.	TRBJ1-5	CASSPVPGNQPQHF	TGTGCCAGTAGTCCCGTCCCTGGCAATCAGCCCCAGCATTTT
few	TRBV12-3/TRBV12-4	.	TRBJ1-5	CASSFGDQPQHF	TGTGCCAGCAGTTTTGGGGATCAGCCCCAGCATTTT
.	TRBV27	.	TRBJ1-5	CASSFSAQPQHF	TGTGCCAGCAGTTTTTCGGCCCAGCCCCAGCATTTT
.	TRBV7-2	.	TRBJ2-3	CASSPIIDTQYF	TGTGCCAGCAGCCCTATTATCGATACGCAGTATTTT
.	TRBV12-3/TRBV12-4	.	TRBJ1-1	CASIGEYTEAFF	TGTGCCAGCATCGGGGAGTACACTGAAGCTTTCTTT
.	TRBV6-5	.	TRBJ2-5	CASSLGETQYF	TGTGCCAGCAGCCTTGGCGAGACCCAGTACTTC
.	TRBV7-3	.	TRBJ2-3	CASSTGTYDDTQYF	TGTGCCAGCAGCACCGGGACCTACGATGATACGCAGTATTTT